A single TCR beta chain is shown here with its context. Its antigen is currently unknown. TCRdb keeps only in-frame clones here, not all; method: immunoSEQ multiplex PCR. The table has about 55,000 clones, 70% to 90% seen once; the top ten hold 2%. The CDR3 is 14 residues long. In germline, CDR1 is MGHRA, CDR2 YSYEKL. V was trimmed by 0 bases and J by 12 bases, leaving 17 bases between them. The sample comes from a study of T cell responses to AZD1222 COVID-19 vaccine. General observations from the study: Possibly, clonal diversity was underestimated; donors were largely white British and included more females.

This chain connects TRBV4-1 to TRBJ2-5; D may be TRBD2 (7 bases). The clonotype was recovered from an adult in good health. This specimen was peripheral blood, taken on day 0 of AZD1222 vaccination. The CDR3: CASSQDSWGGVEYF. For the CDR3, the DNA is TGCGCCAGCAGCCAAGATTCATGGGGGGGCGTAGAGTACTTC.